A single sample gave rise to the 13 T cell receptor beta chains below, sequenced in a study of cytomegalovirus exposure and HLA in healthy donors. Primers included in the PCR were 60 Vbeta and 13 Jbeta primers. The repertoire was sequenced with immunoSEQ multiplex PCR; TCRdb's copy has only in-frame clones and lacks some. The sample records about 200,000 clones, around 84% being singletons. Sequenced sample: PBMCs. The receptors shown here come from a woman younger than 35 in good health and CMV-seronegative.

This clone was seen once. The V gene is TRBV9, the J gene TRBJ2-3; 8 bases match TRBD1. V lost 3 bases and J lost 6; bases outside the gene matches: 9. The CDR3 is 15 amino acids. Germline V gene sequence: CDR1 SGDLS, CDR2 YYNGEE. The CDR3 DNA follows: TGTGCCAGCAGCGGAACCCAGGGGGCGGGGGATACGCAGTATTTT. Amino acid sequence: CASSGTQGAGDTQYF.

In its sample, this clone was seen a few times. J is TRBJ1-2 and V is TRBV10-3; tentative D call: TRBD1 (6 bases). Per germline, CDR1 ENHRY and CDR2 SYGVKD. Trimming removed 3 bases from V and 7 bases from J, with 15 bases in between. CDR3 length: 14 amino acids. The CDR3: CAISDLGGPSGYTF. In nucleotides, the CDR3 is TGTGCCATCAGTGACTTGGGGGGGCCGAGTGGCTACACCTTC.

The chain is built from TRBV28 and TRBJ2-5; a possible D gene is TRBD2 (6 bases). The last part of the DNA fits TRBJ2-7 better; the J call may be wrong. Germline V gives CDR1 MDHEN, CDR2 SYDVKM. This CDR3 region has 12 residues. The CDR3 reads CASSFSGYEQYF. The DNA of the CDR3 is TGTGCCAGCAGTTTTAGCGGCTACGAGCAGTACTTC.

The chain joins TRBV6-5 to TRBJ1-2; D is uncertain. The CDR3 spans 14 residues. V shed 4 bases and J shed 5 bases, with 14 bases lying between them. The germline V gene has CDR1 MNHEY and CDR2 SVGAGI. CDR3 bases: TGTGCCAGCAGTTCGCGAGGGCTCCGGTATGGCTACACCTTC. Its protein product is CASSSRGLRYGYTF.

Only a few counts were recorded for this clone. The CDR3 DNA reads as TGCGCCAGCAGCGTAGACGGGACAGGGGGCTATCAGCCCCAGCATTTT. It codes for CASSVDGTGGYQPQHF. The rearrangement uses TRBV5-1 and TRBJ1-5, with 12 bases aligning to TRBD1. There are 16 residues in the CDR3. J gave up 5 bases and V 4 bases, and 7 bases lay outside the gene matches. Germline loops: CDR1 SGHRS, CDR2 YFSETQ.

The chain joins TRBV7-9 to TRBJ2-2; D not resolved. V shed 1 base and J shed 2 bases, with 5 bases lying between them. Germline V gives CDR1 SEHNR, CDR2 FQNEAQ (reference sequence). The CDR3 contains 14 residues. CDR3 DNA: TGTGCCAGCAGCTTAGACAGTAACACCGGGGAGCTGTTTTTT. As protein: CASSLDSNTGELFF. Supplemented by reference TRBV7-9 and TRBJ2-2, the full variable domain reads DTGVSQNPRHKITKRGQNVTFRCDPISEHNRLYWYRQTLGQGPEFLTYFQNEAQLEKSRLLSDRFSAERPKGSFSTLEIQRTEQGDSAMYLCASSLDSNTGELFFGEGSRLTVL.

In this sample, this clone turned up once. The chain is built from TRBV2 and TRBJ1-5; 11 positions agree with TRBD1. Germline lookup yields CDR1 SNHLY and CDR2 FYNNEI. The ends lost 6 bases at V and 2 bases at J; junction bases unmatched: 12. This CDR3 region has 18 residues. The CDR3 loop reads CASSGTGGGSFGNQPQHF. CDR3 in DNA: TGTGCCAGCAGCGGGACAGGGGGAGGTTCCTTTGGCAATCAGCCCCAGCATTTT.

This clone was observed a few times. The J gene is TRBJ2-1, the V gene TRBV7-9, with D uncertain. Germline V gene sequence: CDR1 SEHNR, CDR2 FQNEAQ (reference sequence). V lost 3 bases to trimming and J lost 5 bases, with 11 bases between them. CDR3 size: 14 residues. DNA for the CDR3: TGTGCCAGCAGCTTCTCCCATACGGACAATGAGCAGTTCTTC. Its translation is CASSFSHTDNEQFF.

The CDR3 here is CASSVREPADTQYF. CDR3 sequence (DNA): TGTGCCAGCAGTGTCCGGGAGCCGGCAGATACGCAGTATTTT. J is TRBJ2-3 and V is TRBV27; TRBD2 is a possible D gene (6 bases). The V end lost 5 bases, the J end lost 4 bases, and 13 bases lay between the germline ends. The CDR3 consists of 14 residues. Germline CDR1 MNHEY, CDR2 SMNVEV (reference sequence).

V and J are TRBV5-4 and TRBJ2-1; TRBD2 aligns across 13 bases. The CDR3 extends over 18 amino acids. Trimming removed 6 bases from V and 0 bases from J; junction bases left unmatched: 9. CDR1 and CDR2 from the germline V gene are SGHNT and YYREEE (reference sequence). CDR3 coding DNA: TGTGCCAGCATGGAAAGGACTAGCGGGAGTGTCTCCTACAATGAGCAGTTCTTC. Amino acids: CASMERTSGSVSYNEQFF.

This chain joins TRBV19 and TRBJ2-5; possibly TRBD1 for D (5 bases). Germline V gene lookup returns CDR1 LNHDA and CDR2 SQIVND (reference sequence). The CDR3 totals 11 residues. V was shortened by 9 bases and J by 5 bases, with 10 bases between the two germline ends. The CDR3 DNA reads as TGTGCCAGCCAGGGTCAGGAGACCCAGTACTTC. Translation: CASQGQETQYF.

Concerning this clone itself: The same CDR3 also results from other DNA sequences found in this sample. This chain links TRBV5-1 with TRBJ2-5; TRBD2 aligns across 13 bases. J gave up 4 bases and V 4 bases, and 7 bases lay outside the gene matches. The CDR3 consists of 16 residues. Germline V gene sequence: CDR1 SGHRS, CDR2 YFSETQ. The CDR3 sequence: CASSPGTSGIGETQYF. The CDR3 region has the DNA TGCGCCAGCAGCCCGGGGACTAGCGGGATAGGAGAGACCCAGTACTTC.

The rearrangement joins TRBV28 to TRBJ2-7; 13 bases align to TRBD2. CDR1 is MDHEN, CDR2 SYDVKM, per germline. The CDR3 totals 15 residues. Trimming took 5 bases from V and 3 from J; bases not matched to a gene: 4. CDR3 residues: CASSAGLAGNYEQYF. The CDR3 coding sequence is TGTGCCAGCAGTGCGGGACTAGCGGGAAACTACGAGCAGTACTTC. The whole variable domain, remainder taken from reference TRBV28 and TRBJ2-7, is DVKVTQSSRYLVKRTGEKVFLECVQDMDHENMFWYRQDPGLGLRLIYFSYDVKMKEKGDIPEGYSVSREKKERFSLILESASTNQTSMYLCASSAGLAGNYEQYFGPGTRLTVT.